This T cell receptor beta chain was captured by sequencing in a study of beta chain features in type 1 diabetes. Study-level results: Whether HLA type influences TCRB rearrangement remained unresolved here.

Each sorted population was over 98% pure. The isolated RNA, all of it, was reverse transcribed, so expressed TCRB transcripts were what got sequenced. The protocol was immunoSEQ multiplex PCR, while the TCRdb copy is restricted to in-frame clones and leaves out a portion. The sample includes fewer than 900,000 clones, around a sixth of them seen just once. The CDR3 has 12 residues. In germline, CDR1 is SGHAT, CDR2 FQNNGV. V dropped 4 bases and J dropped 9 bases, with 13 bases sitting between them. Note on this clone: Its specificity is not known.

The sample comprised naive CD4+ T cells from blood. V usage is TRBV11-2 and J usage is TRBJ2-7; D call uncertain. The clonotype comes from a woman younger than 35 in good health. CDR3 sequence: CASSSPGQRQYF. Written as DNA, the CDR3 is TGTGCCAGCAGCTCCCCCGGGCAGCGGCAGTACTTC.